These 14 T cell receptor beta chains were sequenced from one sample in a study of Ad26.COV2.S vaccination and SARS-CoV-2 variants. Noted treatment: 15 to 20 received Ad26.COV2.S at low or high dose, single or two shots; about 5 received placebo; per-sample allocation not given. Samples were taken on day 63 after the first vaccine or placebo injection. Profiled with immunoSEQ multiplex PCR; TCRdb holds only in-frame clones, not every one. The data contain about 350,000 clones, around nine tenths of them singletons. Source: peripheral blood, taken in a trial of Ad26.COV2.S vaccine versus placebo. These receptors were obtained from a person aged 18-60 years who received the Ad26.COV2.S COVID-19 vaccine or a placebo.

With regard to this clone: This CDR3 is also generated by other DNA sequences in the sample. The chain combines TRBV24-1 with TRBJ2-1; TRBD2 matches 15 bases. The trim removed 4 bases at V and 7 bases at J, leaving 4 bases unmatched. Per the germline V gene, CDR1 is KGHDR and CDR2 is SFDVKD. CDR3 length: 16 residues. Written as DNA, the CDR3 is TGTGCCACCAGTGACTCCGGACTAGCGGGAGGGAATGAGCAGTTCTTC. Its translation: CATSDSGLAGGNEQFF.

The V gene is TRBV7-8, the J gene TRBJ2-3; D ambiguous. Germline values: CDR1 SGHVS, CDR2 FQNEAQ. Trimming shortened V by 2 bases and J by 8 bases, and 14 bases separated the two germline ends. This CDR3 region has 14 residues. CDR3 DNA: TGTGCCAGCAGCTTAAGGATTCCAGTGGGTACGCAGTATTTT. Amino acids: CASSLRIPVGTQYF.

This chain uses TRBV7-2 with TRBJ2-1; 8 bases agree with TRBD2. Losses at the gene ends were 4 bases for V and 2 bases for J; bases not matched to a gene: 7. Germline lookup yields CDR1 SGHTA and CDR2 FQGNSA. The CDR3 length is 16 residues. CDR3 nucleotides: TGTGCCAGCAGCTCCCCACGGGGGGGCCCCTACAATGAGCAGTTCTTC. Translation gives CASSSPRGGPYNEQFF.

The V gene is TRBV27, the J gene TRBJ2-5; TRBD2 agrees at 13 bases. V was clipped by 6 bases and J by 9 bases; unmatched bases: 10. Per germline, CDR1 MNHEY and CDR2 SMNVEV (reference sequence). The CDR3 runs to 15 residues. CDR3 sequence (DNA): TGTGCCAGCAGAGGGACTAGCGGGGCGCTCGGCCCCCAGTACTTC. Its translation is CASRGTSGALGPQYF.

As concerns this clone: Other DNA sequences from this sample encode an identical CDR3 as well. This chain joins TRBV5-6 and TRBJ1-5; D not certain. V lost 2 bases to trimming and J lost 4 bases, with 10 bases between them. Germline V gene sequence: CDR1 SGHDT, CDR2 YYEEEE. This CDR3 comprises 14 residues. The CDR3 spells CASSLLSSNQPQHF. The CDR3 DNA sequence: TGTGCCAGCAGCTTACTGTCCTCTAATCAGCCCCAGCATTTT.

The rearrangement links TRBV19 to TRBJ2-7, with 7 bases identical to TRBD2. V lost 11 bases, J lost 0 bases, and 7 bases stayed unmatched. This CDR3 is 13 amino acids long. Germline-derived CDR1 and CDR2 are LNHDA and SQIVND (reference sequence). The CDR3: CASSWGGSYEQYF. CDR3 nucleotides: TGTGCCTCGAGTTGGGGGGGCTCCTACGAGCAGTACTTC.

This clone was picked up one time. The chain employs TRBV7-2 and TRBJ1-2; a weak D match, TRBD1 (5 bases). The CDR3 spans 16 residues. V lost 1 base to trimming and J lost 12 bases, with 24 bases between them. Per the germline V gene, CDR1 is SGHTA and CDR2 is FQGNSA. The CDR3 DNA follows: TGTGCCAGCAGCTTAGATTACCCCTCCTCGGGCGGGACGGACACCTTC. Translating gives CASSLDYPSSGGTDTF. The entire variable domain, with the rest obtained from reference TRBV7-2 and TRBJ1-2, is as follows: GAGVSQSPSNKVTEKGKDVELRCDPISGHTALYWYRQSLGQGLEFLIYFQGNSAPDKSGLPSDRFSAERTGGSVSTLTIQRTQQEDSAVYLCASSLDYPSSGGTDTFGSGTRLTVV.

This rearrangement joins TRBV29-1 to TRBJ1-1; D might be TRBD1 (5 bases). CDR3 length equals 12 residues. V lost 6 bases, J lost 2 bases, and 10 bases lay in between. CDR1 SQVTM and CDR2 ANQGSEA come from the germline V gene. CDR3: CSVRQGNTEAFF. The CDR3 region has the DNA TGCAGCGTCCGCCAGGGTAACACTGAAGCTTTCTTT.

V usage is TRBV11-2 and J usage is TRBJ2-7; the D gene could be TRBD1 or TRBD2 (5 bases each). CDR3 length: 15 amino acids. V dropped 5 bases and J dropped 2 bases, with 16 bases sitting between them. Germline V gene sequence: CDR1 SGHAT, CDR2 FQNNGV. CDR3 sequence (DNA): TGTGCCAGCAGCCTCACCGGGACGGTAGCCTACGAGCAGTACTTC. Encoded protein: CASSLTGTVAYEQYF.

V is TRBV4-1 and J is TRBJ2-7; perhaps D is TRBD1 or TRBD2 (5 bases each). Per germline, CDR1 MGHRA and CDR2 YSYEKL. CDR3 length: 15 amino acids. With 0 bases removed from V and 2 bases from J, the gap between germline ends came to 11 bases. Written as DNA, the CDR3 is TGCGCCAGCAGCCAAGAAGGGGACGGTCCCTACGAGCAGTACTTC. Translation gives CASSQEGDGPYEQYF.

The chain has TRBV30 and TRBJ1-3; D possibly corresponds to TRBD1 (5 bases). This CDR3 has 14 residues. CDR1 and CDR2 (germline): GTSNPN, SVGIG (reference sequence). V lost 5 bases, J lost 4 bases, and 15 bases lay in between. Written as DNA, the CDR3 is TGTGCCTGGGACCAGGGTCTGGGCGGAAACACCATATATTTT. Translating it yields CAWDQGLGGNTIYF.

The genes are TRBV7-2 and TRBJ2-7; no reliable D call. The germline V gene has CDR1 SGHTA and CDR2 FQGNSA. This CDR3 region has 11 residues. The ends were cut back, 5 bases at V and 3 bases at J, with 5 bases in the middle. Here the CDR3 reads CASSNRYEQYF. CDR3 nucleotides: TGTGCCAGCAGCAATCGCTACGAGCAGTACTTC.

The chain joins TRBV19 to TRBJ2-7; 11 bases align to TRBD1. Germline lookup yields CDR1 LNHDA and CDR2 SQIVND (reference sequence). The CDR3 runs to 16 residues. The J segment lost 2 bases and the V segment lost 6 bases, leaving 9 bases of the junction unmatched. The CDR3 nucleotides are TGTGCCAGTAGCCTGAGGGACAGGGGGAAACCCTACGAGCAGTACTTC. Amino acid sequence: CASSLRDRGKPYEQYF.

V is TRBV9 and J is TRBJ1-2, with 9 bases lining up with TRBD1. The CDR3 loop spans 16 amino acids. The germline gives CDR1 SGDLS, CDR2 YYNGEE. The J segment lost 5 bases and the V segment lost 0 bases, leaving 8 bases of the junction unmatched. CDR3 in amino acids: CASSVARLGTGYGYTF. The CDR3, as DNA: TGTGCCAGCAGCGTAGCCCGACTCGGGACAGGGTATGGCTACACCTTC.